This record concerns one TCR beta chain sequence. CDR3 length: 14 residues. Germline V lookup: CDR1 SGHNT, CDR2 YENEEA. Trimming took off 0 bases at V and 8 bases at J, with 11 bases between the two ends. These data are taken from a study of shared clonotypes between healthy human individuals. TCRdb's table, derived via immunoSEQ multiplex PCR, lists solely in-frame clones and lacks some. The table lists about 600,000 clones, 70% to 80% of them singletons. The receptor was derived from a woman between 40 and 55 years old in good health. Some clones in this sample may be carry-over from other donors' samples. The chain carries TRBV11-3 and TRBJ2-1, with D unclear. Sequenced sample: PBMCs. The CDR3 spells CASSLDPLGHEQFF. The CDR3 bases are TGTGCCAGCAGCTTAGATCCCCTAGGGCATGAGCAGTTCTTC.